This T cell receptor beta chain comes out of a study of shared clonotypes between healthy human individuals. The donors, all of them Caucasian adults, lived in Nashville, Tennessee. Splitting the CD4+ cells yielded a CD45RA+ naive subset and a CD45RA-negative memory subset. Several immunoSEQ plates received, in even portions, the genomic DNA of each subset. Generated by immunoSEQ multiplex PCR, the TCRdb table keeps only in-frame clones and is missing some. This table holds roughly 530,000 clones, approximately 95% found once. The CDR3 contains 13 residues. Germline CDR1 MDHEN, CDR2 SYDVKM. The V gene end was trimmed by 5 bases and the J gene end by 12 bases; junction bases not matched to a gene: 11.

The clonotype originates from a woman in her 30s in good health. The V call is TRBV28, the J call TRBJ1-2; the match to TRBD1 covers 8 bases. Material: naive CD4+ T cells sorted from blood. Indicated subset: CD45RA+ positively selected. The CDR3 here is CASSEGQVPWNTF. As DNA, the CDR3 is TGTGCCAGCAGTGAGGGACAGGTGCCGTGGAACACCTTC.